Sequencing of this T cell receptor (beta chain) was carried out in a study of OX40 agonist ivuxolimab in advanced cancers. In terms of the full investigation: The costimulatory receptor OX40 (CD134) was targeted by ivuxolimab, a fully human IgG2 agonistic monoclonal antibody. Intravenous ivuxolimab was administered to patients every 2 weeks at six dose levels: 0.01, 0.1, 0.3, 1.5, 3 and 10 mg/kg. Of the approximately 54 patients in dose escalation, 19 had hepatocellular carcinoma, around 15 had melanoma, 9 had renal cell carcinoma and 9 had head and neck cancer. The dose-escalation cohort was 82.7% male with a mean age of about 60 years, ranging from roughly 20 to 80. Prior anti-PD-1, anti-PD-L1 or anti-CTLA-4 therapy was permitted, and checkpoint inhibitors had been received by about 44% of dose-escalation patients. Partial responses occurred in three dose-escalation patients, of whom one had hepatocellular carcinoma and two had cutaneous melanoma. The purpose of peripheral TCRbeta sequencing was to test whether ivuxolimab changed TCR sequence diversity and led to clonal T-cell expansion. The monotherapy dose-escalation portion (N of about 49 patients) of the phase I ivuxolimab trial is reported in the paper. Results the study describes overall, beyond this receptor: Antigen specificity was not determined for the clonally expanded peripheral T cells. On average, CD8+ T cells showed more expanded clones than CD4+ T cells after ivuxolimab. At doses from 0.1 to 3.0 mg/kg, clonal expansion was seen in both CD4+ and CD8+ blood T cells between baseline and week 6. In the 0.1-3.0 mg/kg groups, partial responders were among the patients with the lowest normalized peripheral clonal expansion, particularly in CD8+ T cells. Low levels of normalized T-cell clonal expansion were also seen in some patients who did not respond.

Patients with a history of autoimmune disease or receiving systemic immunosuppression were excluded from the trial. In every dose cohort, peripheral blood was drawn for TCR sequencing at baseline, cycle 4 day 1, and cycle 7 day 1. The samples were taken from a phase I, first-in-human, multicenter, open-label dose-escalation trial of ivuxolimab. Adults with locally advanced or metastatic head and neck squamous cell, hepatocellular, melanoma or renal cell carcinoma were enrolled in the trial. Before TCR sequencing, CD4+ T cells and CD8+ T cells from peripheral blood were sorted into separate populations. On this clone: Its antigen is currently not known. No much larger clonotype is one base removed from it; base qualities were not supplied.

Genomic DNA was extracted from sorted cells for sequencing of the TCRbeta CDR3 region. The immunoSEQ Assay was used for sequencing of TCRbeta CDR3 regions. What TCRdb holds here is the immuneACCESS table cut down to in-frame rearrangements. Part of the clones is not present; checked against another copy, under half of the missing clones reflect an unresolved V gene, and the others are unexplained. For this sample there are tens of thousands of clones; 70% to 90% appear just once. The biggest ten clones account for approximately 0.26% of the sample. The CDR3, cysteine through phenylalanine, is 14 amino acids long. The kept DNA is CDR3 alone, 42 bases in frame from the first base. CDR1 and CDR2, looked up from the germline V gene, are SGHTA and FQGNSA. V is shortened by 3 bases, J by 0 bases, and the region joining them spans 9 bases.

This chain is built from TRBV7-2 and TRBJ2-7; the D segment cannot be called with confidence. The TCR was taken from an adult with an advanced solid tumor such as melanoma, head and neck, liver or kidney cancer. The sample in question was CD4+ or CD8+ T cells sorted from blood, obtained in a trial of the OX40 agonist ivuxolimab. Here the CDR3 is given as CASSLTVSSYEQYF. The nucleotides are TGTGCCAGCAGCTTGACTGTGAGCTCCTACGAGCAGTACTTC.